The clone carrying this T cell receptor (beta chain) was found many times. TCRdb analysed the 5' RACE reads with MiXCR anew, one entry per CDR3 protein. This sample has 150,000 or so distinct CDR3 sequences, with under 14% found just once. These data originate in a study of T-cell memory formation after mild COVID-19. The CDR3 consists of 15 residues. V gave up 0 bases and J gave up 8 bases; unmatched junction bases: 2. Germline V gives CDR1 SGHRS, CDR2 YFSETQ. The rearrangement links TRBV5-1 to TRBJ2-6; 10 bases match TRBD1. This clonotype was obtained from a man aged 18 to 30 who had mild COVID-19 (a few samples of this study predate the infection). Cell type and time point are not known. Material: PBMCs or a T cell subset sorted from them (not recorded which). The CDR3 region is CASSLGDRGTNVLTF. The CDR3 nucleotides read TGCGCCAGCAGCTTGGGGGACAGGGGAACCAACGTCCTGACTTTC.